A selection of T cell receptor beta chains follows, all from one sample in a study of cytomegalovirus exposure and HLA in healthy donors. Clones were read by immunoSEQ multiplex PCR, and TCRdb kept only the in-frame ones, dropping some. The sample lists around 100,000 clones, about four fifths occurring once. The sample was PBMCs. Every receptor here comes from a young woman in good health and CMV-seronegative. CDR3s include the opening cysteine and the closing phenylalanine or tryptophan. The D gene is left open where the match is weak. Not all rows give a size; the values are once, few, many and, for expanded clones, a class.

once,.,TRBJ1-4,TRBV28,CASSRGQIATNEKLFF,TGTGCCAGCAGCCGAGGACAGATTGCAACTAATGAAAAACTGTTTTTT
.,.,TRBJ1-1,TRBV5-6,CASSVTVMNTEAFF,TGTGCCAGCAGCGTAACAGTGATGAACACTGAAGCTTTCTTT
.,.,TRBJ1-6,TRBV28,CASSLWVLNSPLHF,TGTGCCAGCAGTTTATGGGTTCTAAATTCACCCCTCCACTTT
.,.,TRBJ2-5,TRBV28,CASSYSNREQETQYF,TGTGCCAGCAGTTACTCCAACAGGGAACAAGAGACCCAGTACTTC
.,TRBD2,TRBJ2-7,TRBV11-2,CASSLVIAGVGEQYF,TGTGCCAGCAGCTTAGTAATAGCGGGAGTGGGCGAGCAGTACTTC
.,.,TRBJ2-1,TRBV10-1,CASSEPENEQFF,TGCGCCAGCAGTGAGCCAGAAAATGAGCAGTTCTTC
.,.,TRBJ1-2,TRBV27,CASSLRRAEGYTF,TGTGCCAGCAGTTTGAGGAGGGCCGAGGGCTACACCTTC
.,.,TRBJ2-3,TRBV5-8,CAIKLDFTDTQYF,TGTGCCATCAAACTTGATTTCACAGATACGCAGTATTTT
.,.,TRBJ1-2,TRBV28,CASSFTGIFGYTF,TGTGCCAGCAGTTTTACAGGGATCTTTGGCTACACCTTC
.,TRBD2,TRBJ2-2,TRBV19,CASSIRAQGGTGELFF,TGTGCCAGTAGTATTAGGGCTCAGGGAGGGACCGGGGAGCTGTTTTTT
few,.,TRBJ2-7,TRBV5-4,CASSLGGYEQYF,TGTGCCAGCAGCTTGGGAGGCTACGAGCAGTACTTC
once,TRBD1,TRBJ2-7,TRBV5-6,CASSRIGPGQGSYEQYF,TGTGCCAGCAGCCGAATCGGACCGGGACAGGGTTCCTACGAGCAGTACTTC
.,.,TRBJ1-2,TRBV29-1,CSVPSSGGYTF,TGCAGCGTTCCTTCAAGCGGCGGCTACACCTTC
.,.,TRBJ2-5,TRBV4-1,CASSQDPQGETQYF,TGCGCCAGCAGCCAAGATCCCCAGGGAGAGACCCAGTACTTC
.,TRBD1,TRBJ2-7,TRBV29-1,CSVRQQGSHEQYF,TGCAGCGTTCGACAACAGGGGTCCCACGAGCAGTACTTC
.,TRBD1,TRBJ2-2,TRBV14,CASSLLQGAVTGELFF,TGTGCCAGCAGCCTTTTACAGGGGGCGGTCACCGGGGAGCTGTTTTTT
.,TRBD1,TRBJ2-1,TRBV11-3,CASSPGTGGHEQFF,TGTGCCAGCAGCCCCGGGACAGGGGGTCATGAGCAGTTCTTC
.,.,TRBJ2-5,TRBV5-1,CASSWENYQETQYF,TGCGCCAGCAGCTGGGAGAACTACCAAGAGACCCAGTACTTC
.,TRBD2,TRBJ2-5,TRBV28,CASGRAGLDQETQYF,TGTGCCAGCGGAAGGGCGGGACTAGATCAAGAGACCCAGTACTTC
few,.,TRBJ2-4,TRBV5-1,CASSLGGVSLNIQYF,TGCGCCAGCAGCTTGGGGGGAGTTTCCCTAAACATTCAGTACTTC
.,.,TRBJ1-6,TRBV2,CASKQQGSSNSPLHF,TGTGCCAGCAAGCAACAGGGTTCAAGTAATTCACCCCTCCACTTT
.,.,TRBJ2-2,TRBV19,CASSSGTNTGELFF,TGTGCCAGTAGTAGTGGCACGAACACCGGGGAGCTGTTTTTT
once,.,TRBJ1-3,TRBV7-2,CASSKTVSGNTIYF,TGTGCCAGCAGCAAGACAGTCTCTGGAAACACCATATATTTT
.,.,TRBJ2-4,TRBV29-1,CSVIQGGNIQYF,TGCAGCGTCATTCAGGGGGGAAACATTCAGTACTTC
few,TRBD1,TRBJ1-2,TRBV7-9,CASSPWGQGTVGYTF,TGTGCCAGCAGCCCGTGGGGACAGGGGACGGTCGGCTACACCTTC
.,.,TRBJ1-1,TRBV18,CASSPSARGSGTEAFF,TGTGCCAGCTCACCATCCGCCCGGGGTTCGGGCACTGAAGCTTTCTTT
.,TRBD2,TRBJ2-1,TRBV6-8,CASSYSSPSGRAYNEQFF,TGTGCCAGCAGTTACTCGAGTCCTAGCGGGAGAGCCTACAATGAGCAGTTCTTC
.,.,TRBJ1-5,TRBV27,CASGPFGERQPQHF,TGTGCCAGCGGGCCGTTCGGGGAAAGACAGCCCCAGCATTTT
.,TRBD1,TRBJ2-4,TRBV5-4,CASSLGIPGQGFSKNIQYF,TGTGCCAGCAGCTTAGGGATCCCGGGACAGGGATTTTCCAAAAACATTCAGTACTTC
.,TRBD1,TRBJ1-1,TRBV30,CAWKSEGARTEAFF,TGTGCCTGGAAGAGTGAGGGGGCGCGGACTGAAGCTTTCTTT
.,TRBD1,TRBJ1-3,TRBV29-1,CSATGTATGNTIYF,TGCAGCGCCACCGGGACAGCTACTGGAAACACCATATATTTT
few,TRBD1,TRBJ1-4,TRBV5-5,CASSRTGGDEKLFF,TGTGCCAGCAGCAGAACAGGGGGCGATGAAAAACTGTTTTTT
.,TRBD2,TRBJ2-6,TRBV27,CASSFASGTSGANVLTF,TGTGCCAGCAGTTTTGCTAGCGGAACATCTGGGGCCAACGTCCTGACTTTC
once,.,TRBJ2-1,TRBV19,CASSPTAGIALNEQFF,TGTGCCAGTAGCCCAACTGCAGGGATTGCTTTAAATGAGCAGTTCTTC
.,.,TRBJ1-2,TRBV5-4,CASSLENGDSNYGYTF,TGTGCCAGCAGCTTGGAAAATGGCGACAGTAACTATGGCTACACCTTC
few,.,TRBJ2-5,TRBV6-1,CASRMDILQTQYF,TGTGCCAGCAGAATGGACATCCTCCAGACCCAGTACTTC
.,.,TRBJ1-1,TRBV30,CACNRVGTEAFF,TGTGCCTGTAACAGGGTGGGGACTGAAGCTTTCTTT
.,.,TRBJ2-3,TRBV5-1,CASSLEVGAGDTQYF,TGCGCCAGCAGCTTGGAGGTGGGAGCAGGAGATACGCAGTATTTT
few,TRBD2,TRBJ2-1,TRBV28,CASSTKGTSEYNEQFF,TGTGCCAGCAGTACTAAAGGGACTAGCGAGTACAATGAGCAGTTCTTC
.,TRBD1,TRBJ2-7,TRBV29-1,CSVRWDRGSSYEQYF,TGCAGCGTGCGCTGGGACAGGGGAAGTTCCTACGAGCAGTACTTC